A single sample gave rise to the 14 T cell receptor beta chains below, sequenced in a study of T cells expressing NK-cell markers. TCRdb reprocessed the 5' RACE reads; each CDR3 protein has one entry and no DNA is given. This table holds about 460,000 distinct CDR3 sequences. Sequenced input: blood T cells: a sorted CD56 or NKG2C T cell subset, CD4+ or CD8+ T cells, or bulk PBMC T cells (not recorded which). All receptors derive from a woman aged 50 to 65 in good health.

The chain's CDR3 is CASSSTGSLSYEQYF. J is TRBJ2-7 and V is TRBV12-3 or TRBV12-4; TCRdb proposes TRBD1, but this gene call is untestable without DNA. This CDR3 spans 15 amino acids.

The chain employs TRBV7-8 and TRBJ2-1; TCRdb returns TRBD2, unconfirmable since there is no DNA. Germline V gene data show CDR1 as SGHVS and CDR2 as FQNEAQ. The CDR3 length is 16 residues. This chain's CDR3 is CASSLRRLRDGNEQFF. Combining the CDR3 with reference TRBV7-8 and TRBJ2-1 gives the whole variable domain GAGVSQSPRYKVAKRGQDVALRCDPISGHVSLFWYQQALGQGPEFLTYFQNEAQLDKSGLPSDRFFAERPEGSVSTLKIQRTQQEDSAVYLCASSLRRLRDGNEQFFGPGTRLTVL.

The chain links TRBV6-5 to TRBJ2-3; TCRdb selects TRBD2, and the lack of DNA leaves this call unchecked. The V gene's germline CDR1 is MNHEY and CDR2 SVGAGI. The CDR3 is 14 residues long. The CDR3 sequence is CASTPSGRTDTQYF.

The genes are TRBV7-6 and TRBJ2-2. Germline loops: CDR1 SGHVS, CDR2 FNYEAQ. The CDR3 is 14 amino acids. The CDR3 here is CASSPKMNTGELFF.

The chain recombines TRBV27 with TRBJ1-2. The CDR3 totals 16 residues. The germline gives CDR1 MNHEY, CDR2 SMNVEV (reference sequence). CDR3 region: CASSKTRDSLGHGYTF.

This rearrangement joins TRBV7-2 to TRBJ1-5. Germline V gene data show CDR1 as SGHTA and CDR2 as FQGNSA. This CDR3 is built from 14 residues. The CDR3 reads CASSFTHSNQPQHF.

This chain links TRBV7-9 with TRBJ2-7. CDR1 and CDR2 (germline): SEHNR, FQNEAQ (reference sequence). The CDR3 is 13 amino acids. CDR3 amino acids: CASSLGPSLWAIF.

V gene TRBV12-3 or TRBV12-4 combines with J gene TRBJ2-1; TCRdb's D call, TRBD1, is unchecked because there is no DNA. This CDR3 has 15 amino acids. The chain's CDR3 is CASSSGKRERGEQFF.

The rearrangement links TRBV10-3 to TRBJ2-5; the TCRdb D gene call, TRBD1, has no DNA to confirm it. Germline V lookup: CDR1 ENHRY, CDR2 SYGVKD. The CDR3 covers 15 residues. This chain's CDR3 is CAIRNLPGQGAAQYF.

The V gene is TRBV19, the J gene TRBJ2-7; with no DNA, the TCRdb D assignment of TRBD2 cannot be verified. The CDR3 has 15 residues. The germline gives CDR1 LNHDA, CDR2 SQIVND (reference sequence). The CDR3 reads CASSTLREGGYKQYF.

The chain recombines TRBV6-1 with TRBJ1-1; the TRBD1 assignment by TCRdb is unverifiable without DNA. There are 13 residues in the CDR3. Germline CDR1 MNHNS, CDR2 SASEGT. The CDR3 loop is CASSEMWTGAAFF.

CDR3 protein: CSARVSEGSPLHF. The V and J genes are TRBV20-1 and TRBJ1-6. The CDR3 runs to 13 residues. The germline gives CDR1 DFQATT, CDR2 SNEGSKA (reference sequence).

This sequence joins TRBV24-1 and TRBJ2-6. The CDR3 is made up of 13 amino acids. Per germline, CDR1 KGHDR and CDR2 SFDVKD. CDR3 sequence: CATSRAGANVLTF.

The V and J genes are TRBV19 and TRBJ1-5; the D call of TRBD1 rests on TCRdb alone, since no DNA is present to check it. The CDR3 length is 11 residues. Germline CDR1 and CDR2: LNHDA and SQIVND (reference sequence). The CDR3 loop reads CASSTGPAQHF.